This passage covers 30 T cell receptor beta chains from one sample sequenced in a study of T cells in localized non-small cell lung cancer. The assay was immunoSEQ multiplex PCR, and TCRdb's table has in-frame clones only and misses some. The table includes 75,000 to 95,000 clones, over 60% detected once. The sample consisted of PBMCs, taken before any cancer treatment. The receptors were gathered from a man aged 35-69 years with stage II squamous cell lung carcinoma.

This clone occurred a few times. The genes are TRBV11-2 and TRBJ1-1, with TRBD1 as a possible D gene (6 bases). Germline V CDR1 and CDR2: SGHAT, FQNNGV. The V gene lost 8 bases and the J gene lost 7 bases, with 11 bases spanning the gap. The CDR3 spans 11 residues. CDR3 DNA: TGTGCCAGCCGGAGGGGGAATGAAGCTTTCTTT. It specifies CASRRGNEAFF.

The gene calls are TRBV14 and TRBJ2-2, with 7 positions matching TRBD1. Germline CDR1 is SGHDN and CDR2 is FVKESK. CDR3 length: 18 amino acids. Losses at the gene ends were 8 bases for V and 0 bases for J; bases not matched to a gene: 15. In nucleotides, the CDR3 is TGTGCCAGCCGCGCTACCCATACCGGGACAGCGAACACCGGGGAGCTGTTTTTT. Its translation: CASRATHTGTANTGELFF.

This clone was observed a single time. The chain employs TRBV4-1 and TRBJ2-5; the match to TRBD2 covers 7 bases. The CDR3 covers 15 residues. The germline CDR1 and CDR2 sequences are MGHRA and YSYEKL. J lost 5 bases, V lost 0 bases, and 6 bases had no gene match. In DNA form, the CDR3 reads TGCGCCAGCAGCCAAGAACAGCGGGGTGGGGAGACCCAGTACTTC. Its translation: CASSQEQRGGETQYF.

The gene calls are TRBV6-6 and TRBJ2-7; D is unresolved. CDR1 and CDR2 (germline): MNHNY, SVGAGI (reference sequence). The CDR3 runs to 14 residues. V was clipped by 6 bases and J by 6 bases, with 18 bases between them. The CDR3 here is CASRPSGFEGEQYF. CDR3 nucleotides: TGTGCCAGCAGACCCTCGGGTTTTGAAGGCGAGCAGTACTTC.

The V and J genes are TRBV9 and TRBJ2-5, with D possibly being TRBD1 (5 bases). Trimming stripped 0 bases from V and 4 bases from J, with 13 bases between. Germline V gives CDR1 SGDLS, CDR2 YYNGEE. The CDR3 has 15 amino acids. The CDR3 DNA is TGTGCCAGCAGCGTAGCGGGTGGAAGGGGAGAGACCCAGTACTTC. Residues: CASSVAGGRGETQYF.

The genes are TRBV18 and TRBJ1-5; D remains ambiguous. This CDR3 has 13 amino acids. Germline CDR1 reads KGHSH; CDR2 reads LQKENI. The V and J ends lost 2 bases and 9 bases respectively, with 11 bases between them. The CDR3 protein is CASSPGRQWPQHF. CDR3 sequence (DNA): TGTGCCAGCTCACCAGGGAGGCAATGGCCCCAGCATTTT.

The CDR3 loop reads CASSGRAIETQYF. Here the CDR3 DNA reads TGTGCCAGCAGTGGGAGGGCGATAGAGACCCAGTACTTC. The chain combines TRBV5-4 with TRBJ2-5; 7 bases are a match to TRBD2. V trimming: 5 bases; J trimming: 4 bases; junction bases outside the gene matches: 5. This CDR3 is built from 13 residues. Germline V lookup: CDR1 SGHNT, CDR2 YYREEE (reference sequence).

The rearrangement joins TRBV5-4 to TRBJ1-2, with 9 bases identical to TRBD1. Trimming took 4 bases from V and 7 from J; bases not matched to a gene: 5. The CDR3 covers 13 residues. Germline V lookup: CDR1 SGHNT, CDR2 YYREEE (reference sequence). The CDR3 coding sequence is TGTGCCAGCAGCACCACAGGGGGCCTTGGCTACACCTTC. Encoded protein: CASSTTGGLGYTF.

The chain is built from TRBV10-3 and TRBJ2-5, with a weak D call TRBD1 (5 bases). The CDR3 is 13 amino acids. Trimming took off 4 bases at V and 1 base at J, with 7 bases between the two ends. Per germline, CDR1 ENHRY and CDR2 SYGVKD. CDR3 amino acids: CAISGQPQETQYF. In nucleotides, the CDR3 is TGTGCCATCAGTGGACAGCCCCAAGAGACCCAGTACTTC.

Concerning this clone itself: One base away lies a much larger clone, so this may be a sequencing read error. The CDR3 coding sequence is TGTGCCAGCAGCCCTACTGACAGGGACGCTCCCGATGGCTACACCTTC. Protein: CASSPTDRDAPDGYTF. The V gene is TRBV7-6, the J gene TRBJ1-2; 7 bases align to TRBD1. The V segment lost 5 bases and the J segment 6 bases; nucleotides outside the gene matches: 15. The germline V gene encodes CDR1 SGHVS and CDR2 FNYEAQ. CDR3 size: 16 residues.

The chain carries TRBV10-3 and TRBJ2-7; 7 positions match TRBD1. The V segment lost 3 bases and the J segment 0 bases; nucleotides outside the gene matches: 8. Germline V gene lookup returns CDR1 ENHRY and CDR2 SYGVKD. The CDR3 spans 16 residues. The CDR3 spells CAISETWAGGSYEQYF. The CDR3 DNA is TGTGCCATCAGTGAAACTTGGGCAGGGGGCTCCTACGAGCAGTACTTC.

The CDR3 protein is CASSHPRGGSPQGDEQFF. As DNA, the CDR3 is TGCGCCAGCAGCCACCCACGGGGCGGGAGCCCCCAGGGCGATGAGCAGTTCTTC. This rearrangement joins TRBV4-1 to TRBJ2-1; TRBD2 matches 7 bases. The CDR3 has 18 amino acids. The trim removed 3 bases at V and 8 bases at J, leaving 19 bases unmatched. CDR1 and CDR2 (germline): MGHRA, YSYEKL.

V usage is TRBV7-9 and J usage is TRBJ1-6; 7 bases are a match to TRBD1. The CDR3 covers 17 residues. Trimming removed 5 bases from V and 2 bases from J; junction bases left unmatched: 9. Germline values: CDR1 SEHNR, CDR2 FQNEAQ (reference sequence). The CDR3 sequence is CASSGEGGITYNSPLHF. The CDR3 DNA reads TGTGCCAGCAGCGGCGAAGGGGGCATAACCTATAATTCACCCCTCCACTTT.

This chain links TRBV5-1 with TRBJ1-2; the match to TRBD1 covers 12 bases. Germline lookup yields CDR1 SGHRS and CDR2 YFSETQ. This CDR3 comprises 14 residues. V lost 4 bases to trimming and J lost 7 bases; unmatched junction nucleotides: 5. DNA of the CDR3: TGCGCCAGCAGCCGGGACAGGGGGCAGGGTGGCTACACCTTC. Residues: CASSRDRGQGGYTF.

CDR3 in amino acids: CASSLDRYQETQYF. The CDR3 region has the DNA TGTGCCAGCAGCTTGGACAGATACCAAGAGACCCAGTACTTC. This sequence joins TRBV5-4 and TRBJ2-5; D uncertain. CDR1 and CDR2 from the germline V gene are SGHNT and YYREEE (reference sequence). The CDR3 has 14 amino acids. The ends were cut back, 0 bases at V and 0 bases at J, with 6 bases in the middle.

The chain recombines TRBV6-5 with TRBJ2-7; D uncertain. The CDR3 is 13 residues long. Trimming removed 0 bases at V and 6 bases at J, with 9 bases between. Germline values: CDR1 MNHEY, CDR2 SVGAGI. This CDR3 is CASSYSMGSEQYF. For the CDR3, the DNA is TGTGCCAGCAGTTACTCGATGGGGTCCGAGCAGTACTTC.

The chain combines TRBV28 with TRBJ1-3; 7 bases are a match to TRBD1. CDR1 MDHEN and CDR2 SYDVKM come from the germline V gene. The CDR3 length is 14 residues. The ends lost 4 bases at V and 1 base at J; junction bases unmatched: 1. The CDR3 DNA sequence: TGTGCCAGCAGTTCGACAGGGTCTGGAAACACCATATATTTT. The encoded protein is CASSSTGSGNTIYF.

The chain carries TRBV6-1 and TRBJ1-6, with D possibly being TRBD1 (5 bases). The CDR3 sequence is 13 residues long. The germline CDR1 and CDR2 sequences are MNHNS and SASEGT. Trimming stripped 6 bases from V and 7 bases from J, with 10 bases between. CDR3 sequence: CASRGTGNSPLHF. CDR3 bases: TGTGCCAGCAGGGGGACGGGGAATTCACCCCTCCACTTT.

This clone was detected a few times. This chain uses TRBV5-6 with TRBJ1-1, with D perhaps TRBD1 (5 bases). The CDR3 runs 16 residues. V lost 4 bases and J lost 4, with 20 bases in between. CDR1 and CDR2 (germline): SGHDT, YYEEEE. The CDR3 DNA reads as TGTGCCAGCAGCCCGAGAGGCGGGGCGATGAGCACTGAAGCTTTCTTT. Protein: CASSPRGGAMSTEAFF.

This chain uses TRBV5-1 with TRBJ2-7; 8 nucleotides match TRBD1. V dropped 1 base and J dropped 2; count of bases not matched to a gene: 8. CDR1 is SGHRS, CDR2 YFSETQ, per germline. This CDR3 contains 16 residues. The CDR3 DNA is TGCGCCAGCAGCTTGCAATCAGGACAGGGTCCCTACGAGCAGTACTTC. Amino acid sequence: CASSLQSGQGPYEQYF.

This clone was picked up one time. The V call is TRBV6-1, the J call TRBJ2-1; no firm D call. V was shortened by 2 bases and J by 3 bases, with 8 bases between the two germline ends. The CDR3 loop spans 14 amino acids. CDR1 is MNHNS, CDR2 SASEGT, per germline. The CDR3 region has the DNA TGTGCCAGCAGTGAAACGCCCGTCTACAATGAGCAGTTCTTC. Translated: CASSETPVYNEQFF.

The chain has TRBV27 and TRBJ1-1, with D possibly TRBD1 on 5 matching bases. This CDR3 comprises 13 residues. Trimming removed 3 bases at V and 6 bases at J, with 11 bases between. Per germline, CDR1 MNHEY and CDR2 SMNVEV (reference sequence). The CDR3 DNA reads TGTGCCAGCAGTTTCTCAGGGATCGCTGAAGCTTTCTTT. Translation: CASSFSGIAEAFF.

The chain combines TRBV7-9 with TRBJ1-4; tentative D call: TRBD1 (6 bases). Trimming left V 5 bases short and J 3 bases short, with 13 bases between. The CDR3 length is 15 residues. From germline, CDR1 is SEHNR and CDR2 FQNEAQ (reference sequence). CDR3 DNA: TGTGCCAGCAGCCAAGGGGGGGGCCCTAATGAAAAACTGTTTTTT. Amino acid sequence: CASSQGGGPNEKLFF.

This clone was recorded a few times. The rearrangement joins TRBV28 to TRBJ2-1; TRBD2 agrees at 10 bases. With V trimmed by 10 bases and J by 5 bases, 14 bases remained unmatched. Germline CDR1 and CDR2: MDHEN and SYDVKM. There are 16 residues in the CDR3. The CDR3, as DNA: TGTGCCACCACCTTGGGTGCGGGACTAGCGCACAATGAGCAGTTCTTC. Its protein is CATTLGAGLAHNEQFF.

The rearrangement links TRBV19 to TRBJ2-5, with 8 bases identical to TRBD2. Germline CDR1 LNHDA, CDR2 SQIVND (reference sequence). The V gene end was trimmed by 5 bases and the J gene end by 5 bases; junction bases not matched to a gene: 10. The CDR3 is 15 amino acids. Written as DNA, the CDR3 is TGTGCCAGTAGTCCCCGAGCGGGAGTAGGGGAGACCCAGTACTTC. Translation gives CASSPRAGVGETQYF.

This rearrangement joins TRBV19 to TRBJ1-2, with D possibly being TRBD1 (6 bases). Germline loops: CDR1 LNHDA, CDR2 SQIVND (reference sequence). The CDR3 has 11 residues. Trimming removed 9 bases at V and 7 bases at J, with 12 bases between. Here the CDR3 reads CASRDTLGYTF. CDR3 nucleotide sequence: TGTGCCAGCCGGGACACACTTGGCTACACCTTC.

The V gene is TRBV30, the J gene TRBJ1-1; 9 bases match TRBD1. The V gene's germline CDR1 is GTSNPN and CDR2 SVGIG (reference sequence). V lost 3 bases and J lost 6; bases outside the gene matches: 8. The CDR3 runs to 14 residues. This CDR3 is CAWSGTGLNPEAFF. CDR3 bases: TGTGCCTGGAGCGGGACAGGGTTAAATCCTGAAGCTTTCTTT.

For the CDR3, the DNA is TGTGCCAGCAGTACCGTGTGGGACAGCCTAATGAACACTGAAGCTTTCTTT. This encodes CASSTVWDSLMNTEAFF. The chain employs TRBV28 and TRBJ1-1; 7 bases map to TRBD1. The CDR3 is 17 amino acids. The ends lost 5 bases at V and 0 bases at J; junction bases unmatched: 12. CDR1 is MDHEN, CDR2 SYDVKM, per germline.

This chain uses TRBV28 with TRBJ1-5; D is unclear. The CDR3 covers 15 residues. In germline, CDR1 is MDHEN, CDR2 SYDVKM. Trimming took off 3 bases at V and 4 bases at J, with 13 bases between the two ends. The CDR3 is CASSLVGNHNQPQHF. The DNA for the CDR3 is TGTGCCAGCAGTTTGGTGGGCAACCATAATCAGCCCCAGCATTTT.

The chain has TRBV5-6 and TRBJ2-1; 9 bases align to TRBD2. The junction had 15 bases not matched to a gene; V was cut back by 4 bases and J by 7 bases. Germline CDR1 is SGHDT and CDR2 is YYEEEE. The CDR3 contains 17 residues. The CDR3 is CASSPPGAGGPKNEQFF. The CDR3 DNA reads TGTGCCAGCAGCCCTCCTGGGGCGGGGGGGCCGAAGAATGAGCAGTTCTTC.